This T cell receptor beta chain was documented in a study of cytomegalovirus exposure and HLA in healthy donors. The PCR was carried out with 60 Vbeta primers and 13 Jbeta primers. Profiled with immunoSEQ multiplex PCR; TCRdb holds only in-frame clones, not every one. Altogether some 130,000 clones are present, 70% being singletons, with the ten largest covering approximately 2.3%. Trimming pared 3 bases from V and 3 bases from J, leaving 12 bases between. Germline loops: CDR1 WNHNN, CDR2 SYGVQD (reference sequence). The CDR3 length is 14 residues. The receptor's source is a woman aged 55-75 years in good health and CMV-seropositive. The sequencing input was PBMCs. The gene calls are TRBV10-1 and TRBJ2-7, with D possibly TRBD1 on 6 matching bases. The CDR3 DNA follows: TGCGCCAGCAGTGAAGGGTTACAGGGCTACGAGCAGTACTTC. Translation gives CASSEGLQGYEQYF.